This is a list of T cell receptor beta chains from one sample in a study of blood T cell repertoires in COVID-19. Some clones are missing from TCRdb's copy, which holds only in-frame ones; the method was immunoSEQ multiplex PCR. This sample carries approximately 190,000 clones, under 90% of them seen once, and the ten largest clones take around an eighth. Sequencing used peripheral blood. The receptors derive from a man aged 30-40 years with active or convalescent COVID-19. CDR3s include the opening cysteine and the closing phenylalanine or tryptophan. A D gene is named only where the DNA matches it firmly. Size is omitted from some rows. Given values are once, few, many or a class for expanded clones.

d_gene	v_gene	abundance	j_gene	CDR3aa	CDR3nt
-	TRBV6-6	-	TRBJ2-7	CASSYSRTSYEQYF	TGTGCCAGCAGTTACTCCAGGACTTCCTACGAGCAGTACTTC
TRBD1	TRBV6-1	-	TRBJ1-6	CASSESPGQGNSPLHF	TGTGCCAGCAGTGAATCACCGGGACAGGGGAATTCACCCCTCCACTTT
-	TRBV19	-	TRBJ1-5	CASSVAQAGQPQHF	TGTGCCAGTTCGGTGGCCCAGGCAGGGCAGCCCCAGCATTTT
TRBD1	TRBV7-2	-	TRBJ1-1	CASSLQTGGTEAFF	TGTGCCAGCAGCTTACAGACAGGGGGCACTGAAGCTTTCTTT
-	TRBV10-1	once	TRBJ2-2	CASSEKSGGTGELFF	TGCGCCAGCAGTGAGAAGTCCGGCGGCACCGGGGAGCTGTTTTTT
TRBD1	TRBV4-1	-	TRBJ2-5	CASSQGVSTGRQETQYF	TGCGCCAGCAGCCAAGGAGTTTCGACAGGGAGACAAGAGACCCAGTACTTC
TRBD1	TRBV9	-	TRBJ1-1	CASSVVQGAFSTEAFF	TGTGCCAGCAGCGTTGTACAGGGGGCGTTTAGCACTGAAGCTTTCTTT
TRBD1	TRBV6-5	-	TRBJ1-1	CASSYIQGANTEAFF	TGTGCCAGCAGTTACATTCAGGGGGCGAACACTGAAGCTTTCTTT
-	TRBV5-5	-	TRBJ2-2	CASSLVTGSGELFF	TGTGCCAGCAGCTTGGTTACGGGATCCGGGGAGCTGTTTTTT
TRBD1	TRBV19	-	TRBJ1-2	CASTKTGELYGYTF	TGTGCCAGTACCAAGACAGGGGAACTTTATGGCTACACCTTC
-	TRBV28	-	TRBJ1-2	CASRPEEPRRLYTF	TGTGCCAGCAGACCAGAGGAACCTCGAAGGCTCTACACCTTC
TRBD1	TRBV7-9	few	TRBJ1-1	CASSRGGMRNTEAFF	TGTGCCAGCAGCCGAGGGGGCATGAGGAACACTGAAGCTTTCTTT
-	TRBV24-1	-	TRBJ2-1	CATSDSDRGTYISGRSYNEQFF	TGTGCCACCAGTGATTCGGACAGGGGTACCTATATTAGCGGGAGATCCTACAATGAGCAGTTCTTC
TRBD1	TRBV7-8	-	TRBJ2-1	CASSTGQGAASEQFF	TGTGCCAGCAGCACCGGACAGGGGGCAGCAAGTGAGCAGTTCTTC
TRBD2	TRBV2	-	TRBJ2-7	CASSPPGFRSLGGNEQYF	TGTGCCAGCAGTCCCCCCGGCTTCAGGTCGTTGGGAGGGAACGAGCAGTACTTC
TRBD1	TRBV5-4	-	TRBJ1-2	CASGTDRQGYGYTF	TGTGCCAGCGGCACTGATAGACAGGGGTATGGCTACACCTTC
-	TRBV21-1	once	TRBJ2-1	CASSKQGLAGGPRNEQFF	TGTGCCAGCAGCAAGCAGGGACTAGCGGGGGGGCCCAGGAATGAGCAGTTCTTC
-	TRBV11-2	-	TRBJ1-3	CASSYDRTSGNTIYF	TGTGCCAGCAGCTACGACCGGACATCCGGAAACACCATATATTTT
TRBD2	TRBV10-1	-	TRBJ2-1	CASSREIAGGGANEQFF	TGCGCCAGCAGCCGAGAAATAGCGGGAGGAGGGGCCAATGAGCAGTTCTTC
-	TRBV9	few	TRBJ2-3	CASSVAGGDYTDTQYF	TGTGCCAGCAGCGTAGCTGGGGGCGACTACACAGATACGCAGTATTTT
-	TRBV6-5	-	TRBJ1-2	CASTTGNYGYTF	TGTGCCAGCACCACGGGTAACTATGGCTACACCTTC
-	TRBV3-1/TRBV3-2	-	TRBJ2-6	CASSPIRDWANVLTF	TGTGCCAGCAGCCCCATCAGGGACTGGGCCAACGTCCTGACTTTC
TRBD2	TRBV4-1	-	TRBJ2-3	CASSRGTSGTDTQYF	TGCGCCAGCAGCAGGGGGACTAGTGGCACAGATACGCAGTATTTT
TRBD1	TRBV19	-	TRBJ1-5	CASKASTGTGGNQPQHF	TGTGCCAGCAAAGCATCAACCGGGACAGGGGGCAATCAGCCCCAGCATTTT
TRBD1	TRBV5-6	-	TRBJ2-5	CASSPRTGGWETQYF	TGTGCCAGCAGCCCCAGGACAGGTGGGTGGGAGACCCAGTACTTC
-	TRBV4-1	-	TRBJ1-1	CASSQVEVNTEAFF	TGCGCCAGCAGCCAAGTTGAGGTGAACACTGAAGCTTTCTTT
-	TRBV4-1	-	TRBJ2-1	CASSQVQRRPDEQFF	TGCGCCAGCAGCCAAGTCCAGCGGAGGCCCGATGAGCAGTTCTTC
TRBD2	TRBV24-1	-	TRBJ2-1	CATSDLGTSGNYNEQFF	TGTGCCACCAGTGATTTGGGGACTAGCGGGAACTACAATGAGCAGTTCTTC
-	TRBV6-9	-	TRBJ1-3	CASSYPPREGTGNTIYF	TGTGCCAGCAGTTATCCCCCCCGAGAGGGTACCGGAAACACCATATATTTT
TRBD1	TRBV30	few	TRBJ1-6	CAWSETGRTYNSPLHF	TGTGCCTGGAGCGAGACAGGGAGAACCTATAATTCACCCCTCCACTTT
TRBD1	TRBV4-1	-	TRBJ2-2	CASSRWDRGNTGELFF	TGCGCCAGCAGCCGATGGGACAGGGGGAACACCGGGGAGCTGTTTTTT
TRBD2	TRBV7-3	once	TRBJ2-3	CASSKGLARGDTQYF	TGTGCCAGCAGCAAGGGACTAGCGAGAGGAGATACGCAGTATTTT
TRBD1	TRBV30	-	TRBJ1-2	CAWSPRGQGVYGYTF	TGTGCCTGGAGTCCCCGGGGGCAGGGGGTCTATGGCTACACCTTC
TRBD1	TRBV29-1	-	TRBJ1-2	CSVAGEQGAEGYTF	TGCAGCGTGGCAGGAGAACAGGGGGCGGAGGGCTACACCTTC
TRBD1	TRBV6-2/TRBV6-3	-	TRBJ1-2	CASSWGQGGHGYTF	TGTGCCAGCAGTTGGGGACAGGGAGGCCATGGCTACACCTTC
-	TRBV15	-	TRBJ1-1	CATSRDGGARNTEAFF	TGTGCCACCAGCAGAGATGGGGGGGCGCGGAACACTGAAGCTTTCTTT